This TCR beta chain appears in the sequencing data of a study of T cell responses to AZD1222 COVID-19 vaccine (dated by TCRdb to 2020 to 2022). Context from the whole study: AZD1222 recipients with second doses at about 4 weeks or about 12 weeks were pooled, because spike-specific TCR depth and breadth did not differ between schedules. Trial participants were enrolled into age subgroups of 18-55, 56-69 and 70-plus years, which contained 148, 28 and 57 TCR-sequenced participants, respectively. A total of more than 230 trial participants underwent TCR sequencing, of whom 207 received two doses of AZD1222 and approximately 25 received two doses of the MenACWY control vaccine. Study-level results and caveats: In the small 56-69-year group, the increase in depth fell short of significance, most likely because of low power. After two AZD1222 doses, spike-specific TCR breadth and depth were significantly higher than at day 0 and than in MenACWY recipients. Conclusions about previously exposed vaccinees were limited because only a handful of AZD1222 recipients were SARS-CoV-2 seropositive at baseline. Because no day 14 peak-response samples were available, the repertoires could be characterized only after the peak T cell response. Participants were mostly white British, with more females than males. The authors suggested clonal diversity may have been underestimated. CD4 TCRs associated with the vaccine covered the entire spike protein, and the dominant responses were in regions 160-218 and 743-854. Reportedly, close to half of the unique spike-specific TCRs recognized epitopes lying outside the regions that are mutated in the B.1.351 and B.1.1.7 variants.

The CDR3 regions of human TCRbeta chains were subjected to immunosequencing. In the paper's pipeline: Repertoire TCRs were checked for matches against a reference library of SARS-CoV-2-specific TCRs that had been generated using the MIRA antigen-specificity platform. Breadth was defined as the fraction of unique TCRs that were SARS-CoV-2-associated. Depth was defined as the fraction of total T cells that were SARS-CoV-2-associated. Using the MIRA data, each spike-specific TCR was mapped to the spike region that the TCR reacts to and placed in a CD4 or CD8 class. Log10-transformed breadth and depth values were compared by one-way ANOVA with Sidak's multiple comparisons tests. TCRdb took over this immuneACCESS table, retaining in-frame rearrangements with V and J assigned. Such tables are incomplete; in checked studies, under half of the missing clones stem from an unresolved V gene, and the remainder is unexplained. D and trimming were read from the DNA, whereas the V and J calls and clone size are those reported in that table. The table for this sample lists approximately 170,000 clones; 90% to 95% of them were counted only once. The ten top clones hold 3% to 5% of the sample.

The time point label for this specimen denotes: baseline before first vaccination. Vaccinee samples were obtained from the UK trials COV001 and COV002, which included a single-blind randomized controlled phase 2/3 trial of AZD1222 (ChAdOx1 nCoV-19) in healthy adults. Trial participant PBMC samples were collected at day 0 and day 28 after the second dose for TCRbeta chain sequencing. In the case of this clone: The clone's antigen remains unknown. No clone much larger than this one lies a single base away; base qualities are absent.

Reading the germline V gene gives CDR1 MNHNS and CDR2 SASEGT. Measured from the cysteine to the phenylalanine, the CDR3 is 16 residues long. The sequence is cut down to CDR3 DNA, 48 bases in frame from base 1. Trimming takes 4 bases off V and 5 bases off J; junction bases not matched to a gene: 10. The V and J genes are TRBV6-1 and TRBJ2-3; 9 bases in the junction line up with TRBD2. The sequence was collected from an adult in good health. Sequenced here: peripheral blood, sampled on day 0 of AZD1222 vaccination. The CDR3 loop reads CASSVGGGGAGDTQYF. DNA sequence: TGTGCCAGCAGTGTGGGTGGCGGGGGGGCAGGAGATACGCAGTATTTT.